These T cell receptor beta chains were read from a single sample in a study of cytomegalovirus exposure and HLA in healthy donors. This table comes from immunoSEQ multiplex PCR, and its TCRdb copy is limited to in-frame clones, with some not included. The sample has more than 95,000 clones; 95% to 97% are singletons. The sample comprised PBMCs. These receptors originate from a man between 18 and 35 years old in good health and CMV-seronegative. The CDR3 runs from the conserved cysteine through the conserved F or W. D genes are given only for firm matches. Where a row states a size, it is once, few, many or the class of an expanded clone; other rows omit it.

CDR3aa: CASSVGLYEQYF
CDR3nt: TGTGCCAGCAGTGTCGGTCTCTACGAGCAGTACTTC
v_gene: TRBV28
d_gene: -
j_gene: TRBJ2-7
abundance: -

CDR3aa: CASSGGGRTGEQYF
CDR3nt: TGTGCCAGCAGCGGTGGCGGGAGGACGGGCGAGCAGTACTTC
v_gene: TRBV6-1
d_gene: TRBD2
j_gene: TRBJ2-7
abundance: -

CDR3aa: CASTPGGWEDTQYF
CDR3nt: TGTGCCAGCACCCCAGGGGGCTGGGAAGATACGCAGTATTTT
v_gene: TRBV7-9
d_gene: TRBD1
j_gene: TRBJ2-3
abundance: -

CDR3aa: CASSQAKRELNEQYF
CDR3nt: TGTGCCAGCAGCCAAGCAAAGCGGGAGTTAAACGAGCAGTACTTC
v_gene: TRBV4-2
d_gene: TRBD2
j_gene: TRBJ2-7
abundance: once

CDR3aa: CASSYWGGDNEQFF
CDR3nt: TGTGCCAGCAGTTACTGGGGGGGGGATAATGAGCAGTTCTTC
v_gene: TRBV6-5
d_gene: TRBD2
j_gene: TRBJ2-1
abundance: -

CDR3aa: CASSVGQGGYGYTF
CDR3nt: TGTGCCAGCAGTGTTGGTCAGGGGGGCTATGGCTACACCTTC
v_gene: TRBV6-1
d_gene: TRBD1
j_gene: TRBJ1-2
abundance: -

CDR3aa: CASSPPGTTNEQFF
CDR3nt: TGTGCCAGCAGCCCGCCGGGGACTACAAATGAGCAGTTCTTC
v_gene: TRBV7-6
d_gene: TRBD2
j_gene: TRBJ2-1
abundance: -

CDR3aa: CASSARGGRTPRSYEQYF
CDR3nt: TGTGCCAGTAGTGCGCGGGGCGGGCGGACCCCTAGGAGTTACGAGCAGTACTTC
v_gene: TRBV19
d_gene: -
j_gene: TRBJ2-7
abundance: -

CDR3aa: CASSLRGGGDEAFF
CDR3nt: TGTGCCAGCAGCTTACGAGGGGGCGGAGATGAAGCTTTCTTT
v_gene: TRBV7-6
d_gene: TRBD1
j_gene: TRBJ1-1
abundance: -

CDR3aa: CASSRQDTEAFF
CDR3nt: TGTGCCAGCAGTCGCCAGGACACTGAAGCTTTCTTT
v_gene: TRBV7-9
d_gene: -
j_gene: TRBJ1-1
abundance: -

CDR3aa: CASSPRAQGDQPQHF
CDR3nt: TGTGCCAGCTCACCACGGGCGCAGGGCGATCAGCCCCAGCATTTT
v_gene: TRBV18
d_gene: -
j_gene: TRBJ1-5
abundance: -

CDR3aa: CASRPGGGYYYGYTF
CDR3nt: TGTGCCAGTAGGCCCGGCGGGGGGTACTACTATGGCTACACCTTC
v_gene: TRBV6-5
d_gene: -
j_gene: TRBJ1-2
abundance: -

CDR3aa: CASSLSKLSGGYTF
CDR3nt: TGTGCCAGCAGTTTATCGAAACTTTCGGGGGGCTACACCTTC
v_gene: TRBV27
d_gene: -
j_gene: TRBJ1-2
abundance: -

CDR3aa: CASSPGKGTEAFF
CDR3nt: TGTGCCAGCAGCCCCGGTAAGGGGACTGAAGCTTTCTTT
v_gene: TRBV6-6
d_gene: -
j_gene: TRBJ1-1
abundance: -

CDR3aa: CASSLTVGSSGANVLTF
CDR3nt: TGTGCCAGCAGCCTAACCGTTGGGAGCTCTGGGGCCAACGTCCTGACTTTC
v_gene: TRBV7-9
d_gene: -
j_gene: TRBJ2-6
abundance: -

CDR3aa: CASSLSGLIFNYGYTF
CDR3nt: TGTGCCAGCAGTTTGTCCGGTCTCATCTTCAACTATGGCTACACCTTC
v_gene: TRBV27
d_gene: -
j_gene: TRBJ1-2
abundance: -

CDR3aa: CASSLEQATNEKLFF
CDR3nt: TGCGCCAGCAGCTTAGAACAGGCAACTAATGAAAAACTGTTTTTT
v_gene: TRBV5-1
d_gene: -
j_gene: TRBJ1-4
abundance: -

CDR3aa: CASRGGATNEKLFF
CDR3nt: TGTGCCAGCAGGGGGGGAGCAACTAATGAAAAACTGTTTTTT
v_gene: TRBV6-1
d_gene: -
j_gene: TRBJ1-4
abundance: -

CDR3aa: CASSHQLAGGINEQFF
CDR3nt: TGTGCCAGCAGCCACCAACTAGCGGGAGGCATTAATGAGCAGTTCTTC
v_gene: TRBV7-9
d_gene: TRBD2
j_gene: TRBJ2-1
abundance: once

CDR3aa: CASSFIVLAGGNTDTQYF
CDR3nt: TGTGCCAGCAGCTTCATAGTACTAGCGGGAGGCAACACAGATACGCAGTATTTT
v_gene: TRBV5-4
d_gene: TRBD2
j_gene: TRBJ2-3
abundance: -

CDR3aa: CASSPTGGDASYEQYF
CDR3nt: TGTGCCAGCAGTCCCACAGGGGGCGACGCCTCCTACGAGCAGTACTTC
v_gene: TRBV27
d_gene: TRBD1
j_gene: TRBJ2-7
abundance: -

CDR3aa: CASSPRGAVEAFF
CDR3nt: TGTGCCAGCAGCCCCCGGGGAGCTGTAGAAGCTTTCTTT
v_gene: TRBV6-5
d_gene: -
j_gene: TRBJ1-1
abundance: -

CDR3aa: CATEGGTYEQYF
CDR3nt: TGTGCCACCGAGGGGGGGACCTACGAGCAGTACTTC
v_gene: TRBV6-1
d_gene: -
j_gene: TRBJ2-7
abundance: -

CDR3aa: CASSLPGTWGDYGYTF
CDR3nt: TGTGCCAGCAGCTTGCCCGGGACATGGGGAGACTATGGCTACACCTTC
v_gene: TRBV7-9
d_gene: -
j_gene: TRBJ1-2
abundance: -

CDR3aa: CASISMNTEAFF
CDR3nt: TGTGCCAGCATTTCTATGAACACTGAAGCTTTCTTT
v_gene: TRBV6-1
d_gene: -
j_gene: TRBJ1-1
abundance: -

CDR3aa: CASSPTGGSYEQYF
CDR3nt: TGTGCCAGTAGTCCTACAGGGGGCTCCTACGAGCAGTACTTC
v_gene: TRBV19
d_gene: TRBD1
j_gene: TRBJ2-7
abundance: -

CDR3aa: CASSSGQRNTEAFF
CDR3nt: TGTGCCAGCAGCTCGGGACAGAGGAACACTGAAGCTTTCTTT
v_gene: TRBV7-6
d_gene: TRBD1
j_gene: TRBJ1-1
abundance: -

CDR3aa: CASSLEVVSEAFF
CDR3nt: TGTGCCAGCAGCCTCGAGGTGGTCTCTGAAGCTTTCTTT
v_gene: TRBV11-3
d_gene: -
j_gene: TRBJ1-1
abundance: -

CDR3aa: CASRNSDRGLNEQYF
CDR3nt: TGTGCCAGCCGAAATTCGGACAGGGGGCTGAACGAGCAGTACTTC
v_gene: TRBV7-9
d_gene: TRBD1
j_gene: TRBJ2-7
abundance: -

CDR3aa: CASSLVQGHHEQYF
CDR3nt: TGTGCCAGCAGCTTAGTTCAGGGCCATCACGAGCAGTACTTC
v_gene: TRBV7-8
d_gene: -
j_gene: TRBJ2-7
abundance: -

CDR3aa: CASSGRGQGQSYEQYF
CDR3nt: TGTGCCAGCAGTGGAAGGGGACAGGGGCAATCCTACGAGCAGTACTTC
v_gene: TRBV25-1
d_gene: TRBD1
j_gene: TRBJ2-7
abundance: -

CDR3aa: CSVEPTGLYGYTF
CDR3nt: TGCAGCGTTGAACCGACAGGCCTCTATGGCTACACCTTC
v_gene: TRBV29-1
d_gene: -
j_gene: TRBJ1-2
abundance: -

CDR3aa: CASSPTGFIEQYF
CDR3nt: TGTGCCAGCAGTCCTACAGGGTTCATCGAGCAGTACTTC
v_gene: TRBV27
d_gene: -
j_gene: TRBJ2-7
abundance: -

CDR3aa: CASSARQGGGNTIYF
CDR3nt: TGCGCCAGCAGCGCGCGACAGGGCGGCGGAAACACCATATATTTT
v_gene: TRBV5-1
d_gene: TRBD1
j_gene: TRBJ1-3
abundance: -

CDR3aa: CASSKLDQPQHF
CDR3nt: TGTGCCAGCAGTAAACTGGATCAGCCCCAGCATTTT
v_gene: TRBV6-1
d_gene: -
j_gene: TRBJ1-5
abundance: -

CDR3aa: CASRERGRSDEQYF
CDR3nt: TGTGCCAGCAGAGAGCGGGGCCGTTCGGACGAGCAGTACTTC
v_gene: TRBV27
d_gene: TRBD2
j_gene: TRBJ2-7
abundance: -

CDR3aa: CASSIGTGAGEQFF
CDR3nt: TGTGCCAGTAGTATCGGGACAGGGGCCGGTGAGCAGTTCTTC
v_gene: TRBV19
d_gene: TRBD1
j_gene: TRBJ2-1
abundance: -

CDR3aa: CASRDLTGSEGYTF
CDR3nt: TGTGCCAGCAGGGATTTGACAGGGTCAGAAGGCTACACCTTC
v_gene: TRBV11-2
d_gene: TRBD1
j_gene: TRBJ1-2
abundance: -

CDR3aa: CASSYFRRVNTGELFF
CDR3nt: TGTGCCAGCAGTTATTTTAGACGGGTGAACACCGGGGAGCTGTTTTTT
v_gene: TRBV6-5
d_gene: -
j_gene: TRBJ2-2
abundance: -

CDR3aa: CSAPESGDGIEQFF
CDR3nt: TGCAGCGCCCCCGAGTCCGGTGATGGTATAGAGCAGTTCTTC
v_gene: TRBV29-1
d_gene: -
j_gene: TRBJ2-1
abundance: -